The 17 T cell receptor beta chains below all came from one sample that was sequenced in a study of regulatory T cells. No cognate antigen is known for these TCRs. General observations from the study: Hydrophobic residues at CDR3 positions 6 and 7 were enriched in conventional CD4+ T cells of CD3G-deficient patients.

Amplification used 52 TRBV primers and 13 TRBJ primers. Method: immunoSEQ multiplex PCR; TCRdb's copy keeps in-frame clones and lacks some. The sample includes some 23,000 clones, approximately 91% seen only once; the top ten take 1.3%. Sequencing used conventional CD4+ T cells sorted from blood. These receptors were collected from a child aged 5-17 years with CD3G deficiency.

This rearrangement joins TRBV28 to TRBJ2-3, with 7 bases fitting TRBD1. Looked up from germline, CDR1 is MDHEN and CDR2 is SYDVKM. CDR3 length: 15 amino acids. After removal of 5 bases from V and 2 bases from J, the junction contained 7 bases not matched to a gene. The chain's CDR3 is CASSPGQTPTDTQYF. The CDR3 DNA reads TGTGCCAGCAGTCCGGGACAGACGCCCACAGATACGCAGTATTTT.

As for this clone: No DNA is shown, since the ends of the CDR3 on it are uncertain; the CDR3 is the one TCRdb lists. V is TRBV7-5 and J is TRBJ2-7; the table assigns TRBD2, which was not confirmed against the DNA. TRBV7-5 is a pseudogene. Ends included, the CDR3 has 17 residues. This CDR3 is CARSYRDGVAGGSEQYF.

The genes are TRBV6-1 and TRBJ1-2; TRBD1 is a possible D gene (6 bases). Germline V gene data show CDR1 as MNHNS and CDR2 as SASEGT. The CDR3 extends over 13 amino acids. Trimming shortened V by 2 bases and J by 8 bases, and 12 bases separated the two germline ends. The CDR3 nucleotides read TGTGCCAGCAGTGAAAACAGGGTCGGCGGCTACACCTTC. It is translated as CASSENRVGGYTF.

The V call is TRBV6-1, the J call TRBJ2-2, with no clear D. V lost 2 bases, J lost 6 bases, and 10 bases lay in between. The CDR3 is made up of 14 amino acids. Germline lookup yields CDR1 MNHNS and CDR2 SASEGT. CDR3 in amino acids: CASSEMVRAGELFF. The CDR3 region has the DNA TGTGCCAGCAGTGAAATGGTTAGGGCCGGGGAGCTGTTTTTT.

This chain connects TRBV7-9 to TRBJ2-1; TRBD2 agrees at 7 bases. The ends lost 4 bases at V and 7 bases at J; junction bases unmatched: 19. Germline CDR1 and CDR2: SEHNR and FQNEAQ (reference sequence). The CDR3 is 18 residues long. CDR3: CASSSSIKGLVGLNEQFF. DNA of the CDR3: TGTGCCAGCAGCTCGTCTATCAAAGGACTAGTCGGATTGAATGAGCAGTTCTTC.

V gene TRBV7-9 combines with J gene TRBJ2-1, with D uncertain. CDR3 length: 11 amino acids. Germline V CDR1 and CDR2: SEHNR, FQNEAQ (reference sequence). V dropped 5 bases and J dropped 4 bases, with 3 bases sitting between them. CDR3 sequence: CASSGYNEQFF. The CDR3, as DNA: TGTGCCAGCAGCGGATACAATGAGCAGTTCTTC.

V is TRBV28 and J is TRBJ1-1; the D gene is possibly TRBD1 (5 bases). Germline loops: CDR1 MDHEN, CDR2 SYDVKM. The CDR3 spans 16 residues. V lost 10 bases and J lost 4, with 25 bases in between. The CDR3 coding sequence is TGTGCCACCCGTGGTTCCCACCGGGGGGTAAGCACTGAAGCTTTCTTT. Protein: CATRGSHRGVSTEAFF.

In nucleotides, the CDR3 is TGTGCCAGCAGCTTGGGCGCGGACGTACACTACGAGCAGTACTTC. Translation gives CASSLGADVHYEQYF. The gene calls are TRBV11-3 and TRBJ2-7; D unclear. The length of the CDR3 is 15 residues. The germline V and J ends were trimmed by 3 bases and 3 bases, with 15 bases remaining between them. Looked up from germline, CDR1 is SGHNT and CDR2 is YENEEA.

The rearrangement uses TRBV20-1 and TRBJ2-5; D is unclear. The CDR3 is 11 residues long. Trimming stripped 1 base from V and 2 bases from J, with 2 bases between. Germline V lookup: CDR1 DFQATT, CDR2 SNEGSKA (reference sequence). CDR3 nucleotides: TGCAGTGCTAGAGGGCAAGAGACCCAGTACTTC. It yields the protein CSARGQETQYF.

V gene TRBV6-6 combines with J gene TRBJ1-3; 8 nucleotides line up with TRBD1. V dropped 6 bases and J dropped 1; count of bases not matched to a gene: 5. The CDR3 loop spans 15 amino acids. Germline V gene sequence: CDR1 MNHNY, CDR2 SVGAGI (reference sequence). CDR3 sequence reads: CASSLGQGSGNTIYF. The CDR3 DNA sequence: TGTGCCAGCAGCCTTGGACAGGGATCTGGAAACACCATATATTTT.

In regard to this clone: This sample also contains other DNA sequences that code for the same CDR3. The rearrangement joins TRBV20-1 to TRBJ2-1; D unresolved. This CDR3 contains 11 residues. V lost 5 bases to trimming and J lost 4 bases, with 6 bases between them. The germline CDR1 and CDR2 sequences are DFQATT and SNEGSKA (reference sequence). The chain's CDR3 is CSASLYNEQFF. CDR3 DNA: TGCAGTGCTTCATTATACAATGAGCAGTTCTTC.

This rearrangement joins TRBV28 to TRBJ2-7; 10 bases are a match to TRBD2. Losses at the gene ends were 5 bases for V and 2 bases for J; bases not matched to a gene: 9. CDR3 length equals 16 residues. The germline V gene has CDR1 MDHEN and CDR2 SYDVKM. The CDR3 DNA is TGTGCCAGCAGTCTATTTAGCGGGAGGAAAACCTACGAGCAGTACTTC. It yields the protein CASSLFSGRKTYEQYF.

The chain carries TRBV6-1 and TRBJ1-5; D gene uncertain. CDR3 length: 12 residues. The germline V gene encodes CDR1 MNHNS and CDR2 SASEGT. Trimming shortened V by 5 bases and J by 0 bases, and 2 bases separated the two germline ends. This chain's CDR3 is CASSFSNQPQHF. In DNA, the CDR3 is TGTGCCAGCAGTTTTAGCAATCAGCCCCAGCATTTT.

This chain connects TRBV7-9 to TRBJ2-1, with D possibly TRBD1 on 5 matching bases. The CDR3 covers 14 residues. V was shortened by 5 bases and J by 2 bases, with 10 bases between the two germline ends. Germline CDR1 and CDR2: SEHNR and FQNEAQ (reference sequence). The CDR3 sequence: CASSILGAYNEQFF. DNA of the CDR3: TGTGCCAGCAGCATTTTAGGGGCCTACAATGAGCAGTTCTTC.

The rearrangement uses TRBV6-5 and TRBJ2-2; perhaps TRBD2 as D (5 bases). The CDR3 runs to 13 residues. Looked up from germline, CDR1 is MNHEY and CDR2 is SVGAGI. V was cut by 2 bases and J by 7 bases, with 8 bases left in between. The CDR3 loop is CASSYLRVGELFF. For the CDR3, the DNA is TGTGCCAGCAGTTACCTGCGGGTCGGGGAGCTGTTTTTT.

This clone was seen just once. V is TRBV7-8 and J is TRBJ2-2, with D uncertain. V lost 1 base and J lost 7, with 13 bases in between. The germline V gene encodes CDR1 SGHVS and CDR2 FQNEAQ. The length of the CDR3 is 15 residues. In DNA form, the CDR3 reads TGTGCCAGCAGCTTAGTCGACGGCTTGGGCGGGGAGCTGTTTTTT. As protein: CASSLVDGLGGELFF.

This sequence joins TRBV5-1 and TRBJ2-3; the D is unclear. The V gene lost 2 bases and the J gene lost 5 bases, with 12 bases spanning the gap. This CDR3 has 14 residues. Germline V CDR1 and CDR2: SGHRS, YFSETQ. The CDR3 is CASSFGSLLDTQYF. The CDR3 coding sequence is TGCGCCAGCAGCTTCGGTAGCCTACTAGATACGCAGTATTTT.